Described below is a single TCR beta chain sequence and its context. This clone's antigen is unknown. No much larger clone is present one base from it, and per-base qualities are unavailable. The data were obtained in a study of beta chain features in type 1 diabetes (dated by TCRdb to 2016 to 2019). Background for the entire study: Mean age, gender distribution, total cell number and subset yield did not differ between patients and healthy donors. Across all samples, some 110,000,000 sorted cells were examined, and cell number per subset correlated strongly with RNA yield. In the study, recently diagnosed type 1 diabetes patients and matched healthy donors were compared on the TCRB repertoires of their sorted circulating CD4+ T cell subsets. Regulatory and stem cell-like memory subsets were obtained from only 8 patients and about 8 healthy donors, while naive and central memory subsets were obtained from all 30 or so donors. The investigation overall reported the following: Naive, central memory and regulatory TCRB repertoires appeared to be more similar among patients than among healthy donors. Patients with type 1 diabetes made fewer insertions and deleted more nucleotides at VDJ recombination sites, implying thymic rearrangement abnormalities. Because cDNA rather than genomic DNA was sequenced, highly expressing activated cells could have been over-represented, although no difference in activation and CD3 levels was found between groups. In all four CD4+ subsets, TCRB CDR3 length was moderately but significantly shorter in type 1 diabetes patients. Because the HLA sub-analyses included only small numbers of individuals, any influence of HLA type on TCRB rearrangement was left unresolved. PCR may preferentially amplify shorter templates, but because patient and control samples were amplified and corrected together, any resulting skew would affect both groups equally.

Based on the germline V gene, the CDR1 and CDR2 sequences are SNHLY and FYNNEI. Trimming accounts for 3 bases at V and 5 bases at J, while the number of junction bases matched to no gene is 5. The CDR3 runs 14 residues from the cysteine to the phenylalanine. The kept DNA is CDR3 alone, 42 bases in frame from the first base. All of the isolated RNA was reverse transcribed with the High Capacity cDNA Reverse Transcription Kit, so expressed TCRB transcripts were sequenced. Deep immunoSEQ sequencing was performed on naive, central memory and regulatory T cell samples, with an average of about 3.6 million total reads per sample. Sorted cells were lysed in RLT buffer and RNA was extracted with DNase-treated RNeasy Micro or Mini kits, depending on cell number. To prevent cross-contamination, every cell subset was processed on its own, while patient and healthy donor samples were processed together. Using the immunoSEQ multiplex PCR, TCRB sequences were amplified from cDNA into 87-bp fragments spanning the CDR3 region. Sequencing of the amplicons was performed on the Illumina HiSeq platform. Processing in the source paper ran as follows. PCR bias was computationally corrected using synthetic template baselines, reads within Hamming distance 2 were collapsed, and singletons that could not be merged were discarded. Reads were aligned to IMGT to assign V, D and J genes, CDR3 length, and insertions or deletions at six rearrangement sites. Clonotype counts were normalized to sorted cell number within each subset before computing true diversity and Gini coefficients with the tcR R package. The overlap coefficient, calculated on TCRB nucleotide sequences, was used to quantify repertoire sharing. Sourced from immuneACCESS, this table was stored by TCRdb with only in-frame sequences that have V and J called. A share of the clones is absent; for the studies checked, an unresolved V gene accounts for under half, and the remainder has no known explanation. V and J calls plus clone size are reproduced from that table; the DNA served to infer D and trimming. The sample data list approximately 150,000 clones, and less than 9.5% of these were observed just once. The ten largest make up over 2% of the sample.

Each donor gave one peripheral blood draw, approximately 110 mL on average, collected into heparinised tubes. Using a panel that included CD45RO, CCR7, CD25, CD127, CD95 and CD27, naive, central memory, regulatory and stem cell-like memory CD4+ T cells were sorted on a BD FACSAria II. Every sorted population had a purity above 95%. PBMCs were isolated right away by Lymphoprep density gradient centrifugation and were stained directly, without culture. So that batch effects would be minimized, each experiment stained and sorted samples in pairs, pairing one healthy donor with one patient. The clonotype comes from a woman between 18 and 30 years old in good health. Source material: central memory CD4+ T cells from blood. This chain is built from TRBV2 and TRBJ2-5, and TRBD2 aligns with 8 junction nucleotides. The CDR3 has the sequence CASSEVGGAETQYF. DNA sequence: TGTGCCAGCAGTGAGGTCGGGGGGGCGGAGACCCAGTACTTC.